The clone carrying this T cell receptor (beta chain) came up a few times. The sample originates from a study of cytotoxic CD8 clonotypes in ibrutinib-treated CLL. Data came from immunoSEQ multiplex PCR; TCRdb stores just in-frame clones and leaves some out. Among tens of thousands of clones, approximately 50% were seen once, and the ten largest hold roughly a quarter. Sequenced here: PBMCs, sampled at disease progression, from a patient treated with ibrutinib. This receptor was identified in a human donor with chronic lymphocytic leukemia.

This CDR3 is CASSTGYEQYF. The DNA of the CDR3 is TGTGCCAGCAGCACAGGGTACGAGCAGTACTTC. The rearrangement links TRBV5-6 to TRBJ2-7, with D perhaps matching TRBD1 (6 bases). The CDR3 spans 11 residues. In germline, CDR1 is SGHDT, CDR2 YYEEEE. Deletions cut 4 bases from V and 4 bases from J, with 6 bases between. The full variable domain, completed using reference TRBV5-6 and TRBJ2-7, is DAGVTQSPTHLIKTRGQQVTLRCSPKSGHDTVSWYQQALGQGPQFIFQYYEEEERQRGNFPDRFSGHQFPNYSSELNVNALLLGDSALYLCASSTGYEQYFGPGTRLTVT.